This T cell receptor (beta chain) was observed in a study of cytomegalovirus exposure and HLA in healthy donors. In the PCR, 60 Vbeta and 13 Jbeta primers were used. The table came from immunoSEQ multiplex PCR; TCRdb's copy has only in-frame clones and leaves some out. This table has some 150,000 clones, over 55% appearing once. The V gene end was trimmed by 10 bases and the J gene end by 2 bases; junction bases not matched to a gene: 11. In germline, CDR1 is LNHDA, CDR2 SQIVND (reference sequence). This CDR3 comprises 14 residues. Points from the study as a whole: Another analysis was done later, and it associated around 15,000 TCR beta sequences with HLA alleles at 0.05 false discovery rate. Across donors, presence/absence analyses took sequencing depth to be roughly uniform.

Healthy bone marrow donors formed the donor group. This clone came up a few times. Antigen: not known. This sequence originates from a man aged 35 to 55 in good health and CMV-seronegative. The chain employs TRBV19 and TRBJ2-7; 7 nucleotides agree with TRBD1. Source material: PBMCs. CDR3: CATDQGVGAYEQYF. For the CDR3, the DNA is TGTGCCACTGACCAGGGGGTTGGTGCCTACGAGCAGTACTTC.